Following are 23 T cell receptor beta chains from one sample sequenced in a study of blood T cells in healthy people across ages. The use of a sample-barcoded 5' primer and a J-beta primer mix characterized a second PCR of about 7 to 12 cycles. One entry per CDR3 protein results from TCRdb running MiXCR on the 5' RACE reads. The sample lists about 1.4 million distinct CDR3 sequences, around 59% seen once, with about 6.3% in the top ten. Sequencing was done on a sample of blood. The source is a man between 18 and 29 years old in good health.

V and J are TRBV7-8 and TRBJ2-6; a weak D match, TRBD2 (5 bases). The germline CDR1 and CDR2 sequences are SGHVS and FQNEAQ. The V end was cut by 6 bases, the J end by 1 base, with 13 bases between. The CDR3 spans 16 residues. The CDR3 region has the DNA TGTGCCAGCAGTCACGACTCGGGATCTGGGGCCAACGTCCTGACTTTC. Translating gives CASSHDSGSGANVLTF.

The chain has TRBV7-2 and TRBJ2-1; TRBD2 matches 9 bases. Looked up from germline, CDR1 is SGHTA and CDR2 is FQGNSA. CDR3 length: 14 amino acids. V shed 1 base and J 10 bases; nucleotides not matched to a gene: 5. CDR3 bases: TGTGCCAGCAGCTTAGAGCGGACTAGCGTAGAGCAGTTCTTC. Protein sequence: CASSLERTSVEQFF. The variable domain in full, with the rest retrieved from reference TRBV7-2 and TRBJ2-1, is GAGVSQSPSNKVTEKGKDVELRCDPISGHTALYWYRQSLGQGLEFLIYFQGNSAPDKSGLPSDRFSAERTGGSVSTLTIQRTQQEDSAVYLCASSLERTSVEQFFGPGTRLTVL.

The CDR3 sequence: CASSLSTSGVGDTQYF. The CDR3 nucleotides read TGTGCCAGCAGTTTATCAACTAGCGGGGTTGGAGATACGCAGTATTTT. The chain links TRBV27 to TRBJ2-3, with TRBD2 matching over 10 bases. The CDR3 length is 16 residues. V gave up 0 bases and J gave up 5 bases; unmatched junction bases: 5. Germline assignment: CDR1 MNHEY and CDR2 SMNVEV (reference sequence).

The genes are TRBV7-2 and TRBJ2-3; the match to TRBD2 covers 10 bases. Looked up from germline, CDR1 is SGHTA and CDR2 is FQGNSA. The CDR3 contains 15 residues. V gave up 5 bases and J gave up 6 bases; unmatched junction bases: 8. The CDR3 nucleotides are TGTGCCAGCAGCCCAGGGGGACTAGCGTTGGATACGCAGTATTTT. As protein: CASSPGGLALDTQYF.

This chain connects TRBV4-1 to TRBJ2-1, with 8 bases matching TRBD2. Germline CDR1 reads MGHRA; CDR2 reads YSYEKL. The CDR3 consists of 15 residues. Trimming removed 4 bases from V and 6 bases from J; junction bases left unmatched: 8. DNA for the CDR3: TGCGCCAGCAGCCCTCATAGCGGGATGGGCAATGAGCAGTTCTTC. It yields the protein CASSPHSGMGNEQFF.

A few counts support this clonotype. This chain joins TRBV4-3 and TRBJ2-7; weak D call: TRBD1 (5 bases). The germline V gene has CDR1 LGHNA and CDR2 YSLEER. There are 15 residues in the CDR3. V was trimmed by 0 bases and J by 2 bases, leaving 11 bases between them. CDR3 DNA sequence: TGCGCCAGCAGCCAAGACAGGGCAGGAGCCTACGAGCAGTACTTC. It codes for CASSQDRAGAYEQYF.

This clonotype is a singleton in its sample. The gene calls are TRBV4-1 and TRBJ2-5, with D possibly being TRBD1 (5 bases). The last part of the DNA fits TRBJ2-7 better; the J call may be wrong. Germline CDR1 is MGHRA and CDR2 is YSYEKL. CDR3 length equals 16 residues. The CDR3 coding sequence is TGCGCCAGCAGCGTCGACAGTGGGGCCCCCGGCAACGAGCAGTACTTC. Its protein product is CASSVDSGAPGNEQYF.

This CDR3 reads CSPLRTTGNEQFF. The CDR3 DNA reads TGCAGCCCCCTCCGGACTACCGGGAATGAGCAGTTCTTC. The rearrangement uses TRBV20-1 and TRBJ2-1; D possibly corresponds to TRBD2 (6 bases). CDR1 and CDR2 (germline): DFQATT, SNEGSKA (reference sequence). The CDR3 extends over 13 amino acids.

The chain couples TRBV27 to TRBJ2-1; 7 bases line up with TRBD1. With 8 bases clipped from V and 7 bases from J, the junction kept 8 bases outside the gene matches. Germline V lookup: CDR1 MNHEY, CDR2 SMNVEV (reference sequence). This CDR3 comprises 13 residues. The CDR3 region has the DNA TGTGCCAGCGCGACAGGGTGGAAGAATGAGCAGTTCTTC. This sequence encodes CASATGWKNEQFF.

The rearrangement links TRBV14 to TRBJ1-1; D gene ambiguous. This CDR3 is 12 amino acids long. Germline V gives CDR1 SGHDN, CDR2 FVKESK. V was trimmed by 2 bases and J by 5 bases, leaving 6 bases between them. CDR3 sequence: CASSQLTTEAFF. CDR3 nucleotides: TGTGCCAGCAGCCAATTAACTACTGAAGCTTTCTTT.

The chain couples TRBV6-1 to TRBJ2-1; TRBD2 aligns across 9 bases. Germline CDR1 and CDR2: MNHNS and SASEGT. This CDR3 is built from 12 residues. Losses at the gene ends were 8 bases for V and 10 bases for J; bases not matched to a gene: 6. CDR3 amino acids: CASGRGTSEQFF. The CDR3 nucleotides read TGTGCCAGCGGCCGTGGGACTAGCGAGCAGTTCTTC.

This clonotype was picked up a small number of times. The chain uses TRBV27 and TRBJ2-5; no clear D. Germline CDR1 reads MNHEY; CDR2 reads SMNVEV (reference sequence). V shed 1 base and J shed 0 bases, with 6 bases lying between them. The CDR3 has 14 residues. In DNA form, the CDR3 reads TGTGCCAGCAGTTTATTCGGATACCAAGAGACCCAGTACTTC. As protein: CASSLFGYQETQYF.

The chain has TRBV11-2 and TRBJ1-1; D ambiguous. Germline V CDR1 and CDR2: SGHAT, FQNNGV. V dropped 0 bases and J dropped 0 bases, with 8 bases sitting between them. The CDR3 has 15 residues. The CDR3 loop is CASSLETPMNTEAFF. The CDR3, as DNA: TGTGCCAGCAGCTTAGAAACACCCATGAACACTGAAGCTTTCTTT.

This clonotype was counted between two and nine times. The chain employs TRBV6-5 and TRBJ2-6; D possibly matches TRBD1 or TRBD2 (5 bases each). The CDR3 runs to 19 residues. Germline V gene data show CDR1 as MNHEY and CDR2 as SVGAGI. V was pared by 0 bases and J by 1 base, with 16 bases between. In nucleotides, the CDR3 is TGTGCCAGCAGTTACTCGGCAGGGAGACCAGGATCTGGGGCCAACGTCCTGACTTTC. It specifies CASSYSAGRPGSGANVLTF.

This clonotype occurred a few times. J is TRBJ2-3 and V is TRBV11-2; D gene ambiguous. The CDR3 covers 12 residues. Trimming shortened V by 5 bases and J by 5 bases, and 8 bases separated the two germline ends. Germline assignment: CDR1 SGHAT and CDR2 FQNNGV. The CDR3 spells CASSGLVDTQYF. As DNA, the CDR3 is TGTGCCAGCAGCGGGCTGGTAGATACGCAGTATTTT.

The J gene is TRBJ2-7, the V gene TRBV13; 11 bases fit TRBD1. The V gene's germline CDR1 is PRHDT and CDR2 FYEKMQ (reference sequence). The V gene end was trimmed by 1 base and the J gene end by 5 bases; junction bases not matched to a gene: 4. This CDR3 region has 15 residues. The CDR3 loop reads CASSLAPDRGHEQYF. The CDR3 DNA reads TGTGCCAGCAGCTTAGCCCCGGACAGGGGGCACGAGCAGTACTTC.

This chain links TRBV6-2 or TRBV6-3 with TRBJ2-5; D is ambiguous. From germline, CDR1 is MNHEY and CDR2 SVGEGT. Between the trimmed V and J ends, which lost 6 bases and 2 bases, there was a span of 13 bases. This CDR3 has 14 amino acids. DNA for the CDR3: TGTGCCAGCAGCCCGATGACGAAACAAGAGACCCAGTACTTC. Its protein product is CASSPMTKQETQYF.

J is TRBJ2-2 and V is TRBV6-5; D possibly matches TRBD1 or TRBD2 (5 bases each). Germline V gene data show CDR1 as MNHEY and CDR2 as SVGAGI. The CDR3 has 16 residues. V was cut by 7 bases and J by 4 bases, with 19 bases left in between. In nucleotides, the CDR3 is TGTGCCAGCACCGGGTTCGGGACGACGAGCACCGGGGAGCTGTTTTTT. Translation: CASTGFGTTSTGELFF.

This clonotype was counted between two and nine times. The rearrangement joins TRBV2 to TRBJ2-7; possibly TRBD2 for D (7 bases). Germline CDR1 reads SNHLY; CDR2 reads FYNNEI. The ends were cut back, 7 bases at V and 3 bases at J, with 19 bases in the middle. The CDR3 loop spans 15 amino acids. Here the CDR3 DNA reads TGTGCCAGCAACCCCCGAGGGGGACTAAACTACGAGCAGTACTTC. The encoded protein is CASNPRGGLNYEQYF.

The count of this clonotype is one. The rearrangement uses TRBV7-2 and TRBJ1-2; D uncertain. Germline-derived CDR1 and CDR2 are SGHTA and FQGNSA. Trimming pared 5 bases from V and 9 bases from J, leaving 13 bases between. The CDR3 length is 12 residues. CDR3 nucleotides: TGTGCCAGCAGCCCCAGAATCCGGCGCTACACCTTC. It is translated as CASSPRIRRYTF.

The genes are TRBV10-3 and TRBJ1-6; D is ambiguous. The CDR3 is made up of 13 amino acids. The germline CDR1 and CDR2 sequences are ENHRY and SYGVKD. The V gene lost 6 bases and the J gene lost 10 bases, with 13 bases spanning the gap. Written as DNA, the CDR3 is TGTGCCATCAGGGACCGTTGGGAGTCACCCCTCCACTTT. Encoded protein: CAIRDRWESPLHF.

In this sample, this clonotype turned up many times. The V and J genes are TRBV7-9 and TRBJ2-7; no clear D gene. There are 12 residues in the CDR3. Germline V gene lookup returns CDR1 SEHNR and CDR2 FQNEAQ (reference sequence). V lost 1 base to trimming and J lost 3 bases, with 4 bases between them. The CDR3 bases are TGTGCCAGCAGCTTAGTTGACTACGAGCAGTACTTC. Its translation: CASSLVDYEQYF.

There are a few counts of this clonotype. The chain uses TRBV6-1 and TRBJ2-5; TRBD2 is a possible D gene (6 bases). This CDR3 spans 14 amino acids. V was shortened by 4 bases and J by 2 bases, with 11 bases between the two germline ends. Germline loops: CDR1 MNHNS, CDR2 SASEGT. As DNA, the CDR3 is TGTGCCAGCAGTGGTTCCGGAGGGCAAGAGACCCAGTACTTC. Translating it yields CASSGSGGQETQYF.